This is a list of T cell receptor beta chains from one sample in a study of blood T cell repertoires in COVID-19. The protocol was immunoSEQ multiplex PCR, while the TCRdb copy is restricted to in-frame clones and leaves out a portion. The table has just over 300,000 clones, around 92% seen once; the top ten hold 1.8%. The specimen was peripheral blood. The receptors originated from a young woman with COVID-19, enrolled during active disease. The CDR3 runs from the conserved cysteine through the conserved F or W. Fields, in order: V gene, D gene, CDR3 length, J gene, clone size, CDR3 protein, CDR3 DNA. D genes are given only for firm matches. Rows may omit the clone size; those that give it use once, few, many or a size class.

TRBV7-2	TRBD2	15	TRBJ2-1	NA	CASSSTSGGAGEQFF	TGTGCCAGCAGCTCCACTAGCGGGGGGGCCGGTGAGCAGTTCTTC
TRBV19	TRBD1	14	TRBJ1-2	NA	CASSTTGGNYGYTF	TGTGCCAGTAGTACGACAGGGGGCAACTATGGCTACACCTTC
TRBV7-9	NA	13	TRBJ2-5	NA	CASSHDRHETQYF	TGTGCCAGCAGCCATGACAGGCACGAGACCCAGTACTTC
TRBV9	NA	15	TRBJ1-4	once	CASSPGEVYNEKLFF	TGTGCCAGCAGCCCTGGGGAGGTTTATAATGAAAAACTGTTTTTT
TRBV7-2	TRBD1	16	TRBJ1-1	once	CASSFSSGTEHTEAFF	TGTGCCAGCAGCTTCAGTAGTGGGACAGAACACACTGAAGCTTTCTTT
TRBV10-3	NA	16	TRBJ1-2	few	CAISESWFTTNYGYTF	TGTGCCATCAGTGAGTCCTGGTTTACAACTAACTATGGCTACACCTTC
TRBV15	NA	16	TRBJ2-1	NA	CATSSHRDNMGDEQFF	TGTGCCACCAGCTCACACCGGGACAACATGGGAGATGAGCAGTTCTTC
TRBV6-2/TRBV6-3	NA	17	TRBJ2-6	once	CASSHLRTSSGANVLTF	TGTGCCAGCAGTCACCTTCGGACAAGCTCTGGGGCCAACGTCCTGACTTTC
TRBV2	NA	15	TRBJ2-2	NA	CASSLYGGRGGELFF	TGTGCCAGCAGTCTATATGGGGGCCGGGGCGGGGAGCTGTTTTTT
TRBV18	NA	19	TRBJ2-5	NA	CASSPQLSGGQRRKETQYF	TGTGCCAGCTCACCACAGTTGTCTGGGGGCCAGAGGAGAAAAGAGACCCAGTACTTC
TRBV5-1	NA	13	TRBJ1-5	NA	CASSLAGFQPQHF	TGCGCCAGCAGCTTGGCGGGGTTTCAGCCCCAGCATTTT
TRBV7-9	TRBD2	17	TRBJ2-4	once	CASSGLLAGGTKNIQYF	TGTGCCAGCAGCGGACTGTTAGCGGGGGGGACCAAAAACATTCAGTACTTC
TRBV7-9	NA	13	TRBJ1-6	NA	CASSLTVNSPLHF	TGTGCCAGCAGCTTAACAGTTAATTCACCCCTCCACTTT
TRBV18	TRBD1	15	TRBJ1-5	NA	CASSTDREVVQPQHF	TGTGCCAGCTCAACGGACAGGGAAGTCGTCCAGCCCCAGCATTTT
TRBV5-4	NA	15	TRBJ2-7	NA	CASSPNPVEAYEQYF	TGTGCCAGCAGCCCAAACCCGGTGGAGGCCTACGAGCAGTACTTC
TRBV7-2	TRBD1	13	TRBJ1-1	NA	CASSAQGGGEAFF	TGTGCCAGCAGCGCACAGGGGGGTGGTGAAGCTTTCTTT
TRBV29-1	NA	12	TRBJ1-2	NA	CSVDPTRSSYTF	TGCAGCGTTGACCCCACCCGGTCTTCCTACACCTTC
TRBV30	NA	13	TRBJ2-1	NA	CAWSAGLHNEQFF	TGTGCCTGGAGTGCGGGACTCCACAATGAGCAGTTCTTC
TRBV2	TRBD1	14	TRBJ1-2	once	CASRAPGQGYGYTF	TGTGCCAGCAGAGCCCCGGGACAGGGATATGGCTACACCTTC
TRBV5-4	TRBD2	15	TRBJ2-1	NA	CASSLSGGLYNEQFF	TGTGCCAGCAGCTTAAGCGGGGGGCTCTACAATGAGCAGTTCTTC
TRBV19	TRBD1	14	TRBJ1-4	NA	CASSVQGANEKLFF	TGTGCCAGTAGTGTACAGGGGGCAAATGAAAAACTGTTTTTT
TRBV7-9	TRBD2	14	TRBJ2-3	NA	CASSLTLAGDTQYF	TGTGCCAGCAGTTTAACACTAGCGGGAGATACGCAGTATTTT
TRBV6-6	NA	14	TRBJ1-1	few	CASSPIGGSTEAFF	TGTGCCAGCAGTCCCATAGGGGGTAGCACTGAAGCTTTCTTT
TRBV27	NA	14	TRBJ1-1	NA	CASSFRHLNTEAFF	TGTGCCAGCAGTTTTAGACACTTGAACACTGAAGCTTTCTTT
TRBV5-5	TRBD2	14	TRBJ2-5	NA	CASKRWGGQETQYF	TGTGCCAGCAAAAGGTGGGGGGGACAAGAGACCCAGTACTTC